The source of this TCR beta chain is a study of cytomegalovirus exposure and HLA in healthy donors (dated by TCRdb to 2015 to 2018). The study in broad terms: According to an earlier analysis of 587 of the donors, 200 million or so T cells yielded 117 million unique TCR beta sequences and 250 to 350 Gb of sequence data. About 280 gigabases of sequencing data and around 80 million unique TCR sequences made up an early release that covered several hundred HLA-typed donors. The genetic ancestry cluster associated with self-reported Caucasian donors included over 80% of the 300 to 450 genotyped donors. The study was designed to test whether signatures of past pathogen exposure could be identified by cataloging public T cell receptors. The study used immunosequencing to profile the T cell repertoires of several hundred subjects and linked those repertoires to cytomegalovirus serostatus. A separate validation cohort of over 95 different subjects was used in addition to the approximately 700-subject first cohort. The study combined high-throughput TCR immunosequencing, statistical association of individual TCRs with disease status, and machine learning to predict cytomegalovirus infection status. A later analysis re-examined previously published TCR beta repertoires from more than 650 donors and added high-resolution HLA genotyping to investigate patterns of TCR occurrence. The later analysis used no new phenotypic data to find candidate immune exposures, relying instead on TCR beta sequences and their occurrence across donors. In an earlier analysis of over 550 of the donors, high-throughput TCR beta sequencing was used to judge whether each TCR beta V gene segment behaved as functional or pseudogenic. Donor age, sex, ethnicity and CMV serostatus were compiled alongside the repertoire data. In a later genetic analysis, genome-wide SNP genotypes for about three fifths of the 666 donors were used, and that subset was treated as a discovery cohort. Every repertoire in the discovery cohort had been generated on one and the same sequencing platform. HLA typing covered class I and class II loci at four-digit resolution. The number of typed donors differed by locus: 629-630 for A, B, C, DRB1 and DQB1; approximately 520 for DQA1; around 580 for DPA1; and 400 to 480 for DPB1. A handful of DR-DQ haplotypes were treated as single units for association and clustering because of strong linkage in the cohort. Across some 400 genotyped donors of the cohort, an average of about 220,000 unique TCR beta nucleotide sequences per donor were sequenced, and roughly 20% of those sequences were non-productive.

The full study reports these points: Compared with equally common non-associated chains, HLA-associated TCR beta chains in a later analysis were more clonally expanded and had lower generation probabilities. A group of highly shared sequence variants was considered likely to be a technical artifact of the sequencing pipeline. In a later genetic analysis, fewer N-insertions in productive TCRs were reported among donors in an Asian-associated ancestry cluster than the approximately 710-donor mean. According to a later analysis, parvovirus B19, influenza, CMV and Epstein-Barr virus appeared linked to several top co-occurrence clusters. Because HLA typing was missing for some donors at each locus, association tests included only the typed subset. Some IMGT-functional V segments, including TRBV6-2 and TRBV6-3, could not be distinguished by the 87-base-pair reads and were therefore excluded. At a false discovery rate of 0.05, a later analysis linked roughly 17,000 TCR beta sequences to specific HLA alleles. In a later analysis, the rate of TCR association differed among HLA loci, with DRB1 alleles having the most associated TCRs and HLA-C alleles having the fewest. Most TCR sequences were observed very rarely across donors, whereas some public TCRs were present in many individuals. The only immune exposure information available for the cohort was CMV serostatus. A further reported finding was that TCR beta sequences accurately predicted the HLA-A and HLA-B alleles for most subjects in the first cohort. The classifier was reported to diagnose cytomegalovirus status with high specificity and sensitivity in both the original cohort and the validation cohort. A later analysis found that most CMV-associated TCR beta chains appeared HLA-restricted, with HLA associations seemingly driven largely by CMV exposure. V-gene and J-gene trimming of TCR beta chains was associated with a missense DCLRE1C variant in a later genetic analysis, and the association was replicated in an independent cohort. The authors suggested that the approach could potentially be extended to other disease states and immunological phenotypes. In vitro tests confirmed that three of the cytomegalovirus-associated TCR beta chains recognize cytomegalovirus antigens. Sequencing depth was assumed to be roughly uniform across donors in the presence/absence analyses, though that assumption may not hold. Because counts were too low, approximately 18 rarely observed V segments, including chromosome 9 orphons, were excluded from the earlier analysis of a few hundred of the donors. In an earlier analysis of some 550 of the donors, most TCR beta V segments were observed in productive rearrangements about 90% or about 30% of the time, broadly matching IMGT annotations. Linkage disequilibrium might explain the correlated functional status among segregating V segments, but an unknown experimental factor could not be ruled out. The study gave a list of over 150 TCR beta chains associated with cytomegalovirus. Only TCR beta chains were sequenced in this cohort, and the absence of alpha or paired-chain data limited detectable features. Assigning TCR associations to individual alleles was difficult when HLA alleles, especially DR and DQ, strongly co-occurred.

Libraries were prepared through the immunoSEQ multiplex PCR assay. A mixture of 60 forward primers for TCR Vbeta segments and 13 reverse primers for TCR Jbeta segments was used in the multiplex PCR. The CDR3 region of rearranged TCR beta genes was amplified from genomic DNA with a multiplex PCR assay. On the Illumina HiSeq System, the amplified TCR beta libraries were sequenced as 87-base-pair reads. Per the authors' processing: Across the 640 or so repertoires, a later analysis counted 78 million or so unique TCR beta chains, around 10 million of which were shared by at least two donors. Raw reads were error-corrected and collapsed into unique sequences by a nearest-neighbor algorithm in which closely related sequences were merged to remove PCR and sequencing errors. CDR3 sequences were aligned to IMGT reference sequences to assign V, D and J gene segments. For a sequence to be retained, at least a six-nucleotide match to both a V gene segment and a J gene segment was required. Rearrangements were classified as productive when the CDR3 lacked stop codons and remained in frame with V and J, and all other rearrangements were classified as non-productive. CDR3 was defined by IMGT convention, running from the second conserved V-encoded cysteine to the conserved J-encoded phenylalanine. Sequences without an unambiguous match to a single V gene segment were excluded from the earlier analysis of almost 600 of the donors. In an earlier analysis of 450 to 700 of the donors, V segments were called functional above 56.7% productive rearrangements and were called segregating when the between-donor standard deviation exceeded 5%. To diagnose cytomegalovirus status from the catalog of TCR beta chain sequences, a statistical classification framework was built. V and J gene assignment, in a later analysis, came from comparing TCR nucleotide sequences with IMGT/GENE-DB human TR gene sequences. In a later analysis, CDR3 sequences and most-parsimonious VDJ recombination scenarios were assigned using the TCRdist pipeline. In a later analysis, each TCR beta chain was defined by its CDR3 amino acid sequence together with its V-gene family, and reads lacking a unique V-gene family were excluded. As a way to deal with suspected cross-contamination and a sequencing artifact, a later analysis dropped roughly 600 nucleotide sequences that were highly shared and had low generation probability. In a later analysis, a clonal expansion index was calculated for each public chain from normalized within-repertoire ranks of inferred template counts. A later analysis computed generation probabilities with a VDJ recombination model fitted to out-of-frame rearrangements, and checked the results against IGoR. In a later analysis, hypergeometric tests were used to score TCR-TCR, TCR-HLA and TCR-CMV co-occurrence, with a repertoire-size bias correction applied to TCR pairs. In a later analysis, false discovery rates were estimated by permuting HLA or CMV assignments 20 times. In a later analysis, co-occurring TCRs were grouped with DBSCAN, and TCRdist sequence similarity was added when clustering was performed within HLA-allele-positive subsets. Repertoires with fewer than 30,000 or more than 120,000 public chains were left out of co-occurrence clustering, as were several repertoires with anomalous nucleotide sharing. The table comes from immuneACCESS by way of TCRdb, which keeps in-frame sequences with V and J called. Part of the clones is missing from these tables; in studies checked, under half for an unresolved V gene and the rest for unknown reasons. V and J calls and clone size follow that table, whereas D and trimming were derived from the DNA. The sample has some 120,000 clones on record, 60% to 75% of them singletons. In total, the top ten clones hold about 6% of the sample.

About this clone: This receptor's antigen is unknown. No base quality information exists; no much larger clone differs at one position.

In total, about 650 healthy bone marrow donors made up the cohort. At the time of sampling, all cohort members were nominally healthy, though unrecorded immune exposures were likely present. The donor was CMV seropositive and belonged to the group of 250 to 300 seropositive cohort members. Every donor gave a peripheral blood sample, and the peripheral blood mononuclear cells from that sample were used for TCR beta sequencing. Genomic DNA was extracted from the blood cell samples with the Qiagen DNeasy Blood Extraction Kit. The trim is 6 bases for V and 0 bases for J, with a gap of 11 bases between the germline ends. The germline V gene yields LGHNA for CDR1 and YSLEER for CDR2. The CDR3 covers 15 residues, taking in both the cysteine and the phenylalanine. Only the CDR3 DNA is retained, 45 bases long and in frame from the first base.

This clonotype was sampled from a woman between 45 and 65 years old in good health and CMV-seropositive. The chain is made from TRBV4-3 and TRBJ1-4; a weak D assignment points to TRBD1 (6 bases agree). Sequenced material: PBMCs. The CDR3 protein: CASSRSGATNEKLFF. The nucleotide sequence reads as follows: TGCGCCAGCAGTCGATCAGGGGCAACTAATGAAAAACTGTTTTTT.